Sequencing of this T cell receptor (beta chain) was carried out in a study of CD8+ T cells in alopecia areata. Study-level background: Tofacitinib dosing lasted 6 to 18 months, which was then followed by 6 months off drug.

cDNA prepared by RNA extraction and subsequent reverse transcription served as the template for sequencing. Using immunoSEQ multiplex PCR, the repertoire was profiled, and TCRdb retains in-frame clones only, with some absent. The sample shows hundreds of thousands of clones, 50% to 65% of them seen only once. The investigators collected lesional scalp punch biopsies and peripheral blood from alopecia areata patients. The sorting of PBMCs gave CD4+ and CD8+ T cells. The CDR3 is 14 residues long. V was trimmed by 0 bases and J by 7 bases, leaving 13 bases between them. Germline V gene data show CDR1 as SGDLS and CDR2 as YYNGEE.

The material was CD4+ T cells sorted from blood, obtained at week 0. J is TRBJ1-1 and V is TRBV9; no clear D gene. The sequence came from a human donor with alopecia areata. The CDR3 DNA follows: TGTGCCAGCAGCGTAGGTTCTGGGGATGGTGAAGCTTTCTTT. Translation: CASSVGSGDGEAFF.